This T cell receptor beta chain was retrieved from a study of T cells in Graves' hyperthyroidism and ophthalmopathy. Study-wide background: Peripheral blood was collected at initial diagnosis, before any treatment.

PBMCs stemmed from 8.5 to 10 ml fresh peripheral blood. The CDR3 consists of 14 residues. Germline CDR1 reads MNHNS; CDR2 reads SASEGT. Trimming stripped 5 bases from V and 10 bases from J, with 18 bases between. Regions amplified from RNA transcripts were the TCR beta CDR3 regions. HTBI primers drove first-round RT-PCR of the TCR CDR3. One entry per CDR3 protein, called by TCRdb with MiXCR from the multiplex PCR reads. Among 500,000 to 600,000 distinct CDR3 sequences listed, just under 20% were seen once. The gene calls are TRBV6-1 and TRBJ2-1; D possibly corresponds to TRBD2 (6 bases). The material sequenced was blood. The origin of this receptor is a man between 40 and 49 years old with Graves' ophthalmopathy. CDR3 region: CASSTSLLSGEQFF. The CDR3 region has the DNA TGTGCCAGCAGTACTTCCTTATTAAGCGGGGAGCAGTTCTTC.